This paragraph reports one T cell receptor (beta chain). This record belongs to a study of T cell responses to AZD1222 COVID-19 vaccine. Sequencing was performed with immunoSEQ multiplex PCR; in TCRdb, only in-frame clones are kept and a portion is missing. Of tens of thousands of clones listed, about nine tenths are singletons. CDR1 and CDR2 (germline): SGHKS, YYEKEE (reference sequence). This CDR3 has 15 amino acids. The ends were cut back, 1 base at V and 3 bases at J, with 14 bases in the middle. The clonotype was recovered from an adult who received the AZD1222 COVID-19 vaccine. This chain links TRBV5-5 with TRBJ2-7; perhaps D is TRBD1 or TRBD2 (5 bases each). The sample consisted of peripheral blood, taken 28 days after the second AZD1222 dose. In nucleotides, the CDR3 is TGTGCCAGCAGCTTGCGGGACGGAAGAAACTACGAGCAGTACTTC. As protein: CASSLRDGRNYEQYF.